This T cell receptor beta chain derives from a study of T cell clonality in common variable immunodeficiency (dated by TCRdb to the mid-2010s). Summary of the overall study and its limitations: Increased TCRbeta clonality was found in CVID subjects compared with healthy controls (t-test p = 0.018), with the increase being most characteristic of about a third of subjects. Healthy controls shared more TCRbeta clones with each other than CVID subjects shared among themselves (p < 0.0001). Even though DNA input was the same, control samples had an average of around 75,000 unique sequences each, compared with roughly 30,000 in CVID samples. CVID TCRbeta sequences were reported to have fewer deletions and N-nucleotide insertions and to lack highly modified clones with 13 or more V deletions. Differences among patients in the CVID cohort limited the correlations between repertoire features and clinical complications. The authors noted that sequencing repertoires of T cell subpopulations would be needed to clarify what caused the increased clonality in CVID.

Standard criteria were used to diagnose CVID, namely serum IgG, IgA and/or IgM reduced below the normal range together with specific antibody deficiency. The CVID group comprised 40 to 50 subjects, 15 or so female and about 29 male, aged about 9 to 70 years with a mean age of around 40. Most of the CVID patients and most of the healthy controls were of Caucasian heritage. Replacement immunoglobulin therapy had been administered to all CVID subjects for at least one year at the time of study participation. No CVID subject was ill or taking immunomodulatory or immunosuppressive medication when blood was collected. Heparinized peripheral whole blood samples of about 4.5 to 9 ml were collected from each donor. Genomic DNA from adults with common variable immune deficiency (CVID) and from healthy adult controls was used for sequencing of TCRbeta CDR3 repertoires. Diluted blood was density-centrifuged over Hypaque 1077 or Ficoll-Paque to isolate peripheral blood mononuclear cells. Genomic DNA was obtained from unsorted mononuclear cells through either Qiagen column purification or a centrifugation-based method.

This clone was picked up many times. It has no known antigen specificity. The CDR3 goes on 3 residues after the read ends, and that part is filled in from the germline J gene. V sheds 0 bases and J sheds 2 bases, leaving 8 bases between their ends. Reading from cysteine to phenylalanine, the CDR3 counts 14 amino acids. Part of the CDR3 DNA is given, 33 bases translated from base 1. CDR1 and CDR2 are drawn from the germline V gene: SGHVS, FNYEAQ. For sequencing, equivalent amounts of genomic DNA were input from CVID and control samples. For every sample, a 60 bp segment covering the rearranged TCRbeta CDR3 region was amplified and then sequenced. The immunoSEQ assay, a bias-corrected multiplex PCR combined with high-throughput sequencing, was used for TCRbeta amplification. The authors' analysis ran thus. Every unique nucleotide sequence counted as a clone and was annotated with V, D and J genes, copy number and frequency. Sequences were labeled productive if in frame, and non-productive if out of frame or containing stop codons. As previously described, Shannon's entropy was used to calculate clonality. The predicted amino acid sequences of productive clones were used to derive the mean CDR3 Kyte-Doolittle hydropathy. Using the R hclust function, scaled V gene usage was clustered hierarchically with Manhattan distance and complete linkage. To assess clone sharing by CDR3 amino acid sequence, 12 repertoires per group were resampled over 100 rounds. Repertoires were searched for 65 to 75 published EBV-specific and 245 published CMV-specific TCRbeta sequences. A couple of CVID samples yielding fewer than 10,000 sequences were excluded from analysis, leaving 42 CVID repertoires. Drawn from immuneACCESS, this table holds only the in-frame rearrangements with V and J called that TCRdb kept. Clones are partly lost; checked studies trace under half to an unresolved V gene and leave the rest unexplained. V and J calls and clone size follow that table, whereas D and trimming were derived from the DNA. With just over 20,000 clones recorded, this sample contains no clone counted only once. The top ten constitute about 2.3% of the sample.

Material: peripheral blood mononuclear cells. The sequence links TRBV7-6 to TRBJ2-7; tentative D gene TRBD2, with 6 bases matching. This TCR was sampled from a human donor with common variable immunodeficiency. The CDR3 protein is CASSLAGGTYEQYF. Partial CDR3 DNA: TGTGCCAGCAGCTTAGCCGGGGGAACCTACGAG. The entire variable domain, with the stretches around the CDR3 drawn from the reference TRBV7-6 and TRBJ2-7 proteins, is GAGVSQSPRYKVTKRGQDVALRCDPISGHVSLYWYRQALGQGPEFLTYFNYEAQQDKSGLPNDRFSAERPEGSISTLTIQRTEQRDSAMYRCASSLAGGTYEQYFGPGTRLTVT.